The 3 T cell receptor beta chains presented below share a single source sample, sequenced in a study of early T cells in non-severe SARS-CoV-2 infection. TCRdb passed the 5' RACE reads through MiXCR, listing each CDR3 protein once. The data show 75,000 to 90,000 distinct CDR3 sequences, less than 11% seen once. Material: whole blood, obtained at baseline. The receptors come from an adult who was a healthcare worker with PCR-confirmed SARS-CoV-2 infection or an uninfected control (not recorded which).

The chain carries TRBV7-9 and TRBJ2-5, with D maybe TRBD2 (5 bases). This CDR3 is built from 12 residues. The germline CDR1 and CDR2 sequences are SEHNR and FQNEAQ (reference sequence). The germline V and J ends were trimmed by 11 bases and 1 base, with 11 bases remaining between them. This CDR3 reads CACGGLQETQYF. The CDR3 DNA reads TGTGCCTGCGGAGGTCTCCAAGAGACCCAGTACTTC.

CDR3 protein: CASSPGANGEFNEQFF. CDR3 sequence (DNA): TGTGCCAGCAGCCCCGGGGCTAACGGGGAATTTAATGAGCAGTTCTTC. This chain joins TRBV4-2 and TRBJ2-1, with D perhaps assigned TRBD1 or TRBD2 (5 bases each). Germline V gene sequence: CDR1 LGHNA, CDR2 YNFKEQ. The germline V and J ends were trimmed by 4 bases and 7 bases, with 20 bases remaining between them. This CDR3 is 16 amino acids long.

The chain is built from TRBV18 and TRBJ1-5, with 9 bases lining up with TRBD1. Trimming removed 1 base from V and 7 bases from J; junction bases left unmatched: 5. This CDR3 contains 15 residues. From germline, CDR1 is KGHSH and CDR2 LQKENI. The CDR3 region has the DNA TGTGCCAGCTCACCACTAGGGACAGGGTTACAGCCCCAGCATTTT. Translation: CASSPLGTGLQPQHF. Variable domain in full (rest from reference TRBV18 and TRBJ1-5): NAGVMQNPRHLVRRRGQEARLRCSPMKGHSHVYWYRQLPEEGLKFMVYLQKENIIDESGMPKERFSAEFPKEGPSILRIQQVVRGDSAAYFCASSPLGTGLQPQHFGDGTRLSIL.